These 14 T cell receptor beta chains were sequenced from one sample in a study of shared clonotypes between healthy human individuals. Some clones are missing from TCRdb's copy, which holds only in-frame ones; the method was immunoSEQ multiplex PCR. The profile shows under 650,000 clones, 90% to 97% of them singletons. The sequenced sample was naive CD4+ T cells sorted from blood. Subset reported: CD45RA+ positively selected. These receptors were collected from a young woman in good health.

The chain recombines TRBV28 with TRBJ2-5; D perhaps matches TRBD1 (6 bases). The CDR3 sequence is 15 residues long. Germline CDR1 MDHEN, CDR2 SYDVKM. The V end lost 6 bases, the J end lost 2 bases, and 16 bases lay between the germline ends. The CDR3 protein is CASRPLRGKQETQYF. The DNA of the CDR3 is TGTGCCAGCAGGCCCCTCAGGGGCAAGCAAGAGACCCAGTACTTC.

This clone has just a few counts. The CDR3 nucleotides read TGCGCCAGCAGCTTGGGACAGGATAGCAATCAGCCCCAGCATTTT. This gives the protein CASSLGQDSNQPQHF. The chain joins TRBV5-1 to TRBJ1-5, with D possibly matching TRBD1 (6 bases). V lost 0 bases, J lost 0 bases, and 7 bases lay in between. From germline, CDR1 is SGHRS and CDR2 YFSETQ. The CDR3 is made up of 15 amino acids.

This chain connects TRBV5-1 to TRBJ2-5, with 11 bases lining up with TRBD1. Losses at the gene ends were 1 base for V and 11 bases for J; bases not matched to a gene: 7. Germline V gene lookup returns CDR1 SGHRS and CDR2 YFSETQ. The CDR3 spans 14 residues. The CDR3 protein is CASSLSGQGVEQYF. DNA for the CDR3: TGCGCCAGCAGCTTGTCGGGACAGGGGGTTGAGCAGTACTTC.

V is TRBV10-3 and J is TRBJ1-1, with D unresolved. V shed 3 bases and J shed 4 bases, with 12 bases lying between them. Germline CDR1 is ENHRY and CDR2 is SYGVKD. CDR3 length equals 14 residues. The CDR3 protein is CAISEQKSGTEAFF. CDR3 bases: TGTGCCATCAGTGAACAGAAAAGCGGCACTGAAGCTTTCTTT.

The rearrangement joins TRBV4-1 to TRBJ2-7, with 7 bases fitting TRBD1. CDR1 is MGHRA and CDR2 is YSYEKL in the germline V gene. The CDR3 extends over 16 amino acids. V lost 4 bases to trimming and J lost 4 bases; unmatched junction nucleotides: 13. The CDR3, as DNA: TGCGCCAGCAGCCTCATTCCGGGACAGTCGGAGTACGAGCAGTACTTC. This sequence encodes CASSLIPGQSEYEQYF.

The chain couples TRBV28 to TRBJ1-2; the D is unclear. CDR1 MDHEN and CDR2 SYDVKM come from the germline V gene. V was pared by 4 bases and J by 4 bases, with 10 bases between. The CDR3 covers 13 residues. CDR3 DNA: TGTGCCAGCAGTTCGGCGATCAGCTATGGCTACACCTTC. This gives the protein CASSSAISYGYTF.

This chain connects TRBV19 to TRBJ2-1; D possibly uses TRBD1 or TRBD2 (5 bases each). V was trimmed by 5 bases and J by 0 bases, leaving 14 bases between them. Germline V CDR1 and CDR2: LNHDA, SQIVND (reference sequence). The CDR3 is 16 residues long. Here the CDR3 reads CASSASPGTSYNEQFF. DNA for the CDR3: TGTGCCAGTAGTGCCAGCCCTGGGACCTCCTACAATGAGCAGTTCTTC.

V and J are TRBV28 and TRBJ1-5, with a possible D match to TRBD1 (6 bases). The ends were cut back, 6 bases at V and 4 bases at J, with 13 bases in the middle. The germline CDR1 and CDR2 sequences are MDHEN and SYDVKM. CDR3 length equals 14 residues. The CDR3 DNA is TGTGCCAGCAGAGGAGGACAGTCAAATCAGCCCCAGCATTTT. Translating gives CASRGGQSNQPQHF.

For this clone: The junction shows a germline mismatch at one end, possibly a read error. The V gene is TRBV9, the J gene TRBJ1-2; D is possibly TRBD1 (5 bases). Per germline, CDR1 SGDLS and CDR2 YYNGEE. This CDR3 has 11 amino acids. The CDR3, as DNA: TGTGCCAGCAGCGTAGTGGCCCGGACAAGCTTC. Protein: CASSVVARTSF.

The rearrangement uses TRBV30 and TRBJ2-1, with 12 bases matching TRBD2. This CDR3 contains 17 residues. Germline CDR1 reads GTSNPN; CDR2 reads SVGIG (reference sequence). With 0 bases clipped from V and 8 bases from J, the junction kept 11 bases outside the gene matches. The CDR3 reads CAWSVTGLAGGPDEQFF. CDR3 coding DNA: TGTGCCTGGAGTGTAACCGGGCTAGCGGGAGGGCCCGATGAGCAGTTCTTC. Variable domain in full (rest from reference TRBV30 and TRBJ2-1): SQTIHQWPATLVQPVGSPLSLECTVEGTSNPNLYWYRQAAGRGLQLLFYSVGIGQISSEVPQNLSASRPQDRQFILSSKKLLLSDSGFYLCAWSVTGLAGGPDEQFFGPGTRLTVL.

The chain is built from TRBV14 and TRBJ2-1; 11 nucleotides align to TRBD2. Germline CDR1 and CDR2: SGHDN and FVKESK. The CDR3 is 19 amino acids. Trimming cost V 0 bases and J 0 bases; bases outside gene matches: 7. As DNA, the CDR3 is TGTGCCAGCAGCCAAGACAGTCCGGGACTAGCGGCCTCCTACAATGAGCAGTTCTTC. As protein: CASSQDSPGLAASYNEQFF.

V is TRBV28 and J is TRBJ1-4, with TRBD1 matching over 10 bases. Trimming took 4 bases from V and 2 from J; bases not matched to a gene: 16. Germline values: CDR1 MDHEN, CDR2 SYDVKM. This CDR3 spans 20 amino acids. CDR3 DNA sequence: TGTGCCAGCAGTTGGTGGAGTTTGAGGACAGGGGGGAACACTAATGAAAAACTGTTTTTT. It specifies CASSWWSLRTGGNTNEKLFF.

This chain's CDR3 is CASTTLRTGGGNQPQHF. CDR3 DNA sequence: TGTGCCAGTACCACCCTTAGGACAGGGGGAGGCAATCAGCCCCAGCATTTT. The chain is built from TRBV19 and TRBJ1-5; TRBD1 matches at 10 bases. From germline, CDR1 is LNHDA and CDR2 SQIVND (reference sequence). The junction had 11 bases not matched to a gene; V was cut back by 7 bases and J by 2 bases. This CDR3 has 17 amino acids.

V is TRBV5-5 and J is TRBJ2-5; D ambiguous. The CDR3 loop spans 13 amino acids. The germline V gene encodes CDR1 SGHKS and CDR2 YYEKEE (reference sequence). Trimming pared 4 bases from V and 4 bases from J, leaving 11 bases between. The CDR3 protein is CASSQGRAETQYF. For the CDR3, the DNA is TGTGCCAGCAGCCAAGGACGGGCAGAGACCCAGTACTTC.